A single sample gave rise to the 29 T cell receptor beta chains below, sequenced in a study of blood T cell repertoires in COVID-19. Method: immunoSEQ multiplex PCR; TCRdb's copy keeps in-frame clones and lacks some. The sample yields about 250,000 clones, around 85% seen once. Source material: PBMCs or T cells enriched from blood (not recorded which). These receptors all come from a woman in her forties or fifties with acute COVID-19.

The chain joins TRBV12-3 or TRBV12-4 to TRBJ2-1, with D possibly being TRBD1 (6 bases). Between the trimmed V and J ends, which lost 6 bases and 6 bases, there was a span of 12 bases. This CDR3 is 13 amino acids long. The DNA of the CDR3 is TGTGCCAGCAGCCAGGACAGTAGCAATGAGCAGTTCTTC. It is translated as CASSQDSSNEQFF.

The chain employs TRBV20-1 and TRBJ2-2, with D unresolved. V was trimmed by 3 bases and J by 3 bases, leaving 5 bases between them. The CDR3 length is 12 residues. Germline V lookup: CDR1 DFQATT, CDR2 SNEGSKA (reference sequence). DNA for the CDR3: TGCAGTGCTAGTTCAGACACCGGGGAGCTGTTTTTT. Translated, it gives CSASSDTGELFF.

The rearrangement links TRBV30 to TRBJ1-2; 7 bases line up with TRBD1. The CDR3 is made up of 13 amino acids. Germline assignment: CDR1 GTSNPN and CDR2 SVGIG (reference sequence). Trimming at V came to 5 bases and at J to 8 bases, leaving 11 bases not matched to a gene. The CDR3 DNA sequence: TGTGCCTGGTCTCAGGGGGAACTCCTAGGCTACACCTTC. Translation: CAWSQGELLGYTF.

The chain has TRBV5-1 and TRBJ1-2; tentatively, D is TRBD1 (5 bases). The CDR3 spans 16 residues. With 4 bases removed from V and 1 base from J, the gap between germline ends came to 17 bases. Per the germline V gene, CDR1 is SGHRS and CDR2 is YFSETQ. This CDR3 reads CASSVGGAGVNYGYTF. The CDR3 nucleotides read TGCGCCAGCAGCGTAGGAGGGGCCGGGGTTAACTATGGCTACACCTTC.

The rearrangement joins TRBV9 to TRBJ1-2, with 7 positions matching TRBD1. This CDR3 spans 13 amino acids. Trimming at V came to 4 bases and at J to 2 bases, leaving 2 bases not matched to a gene. Germline CDR1 and CDR2: SGDLS and YYNGEE. The CDR3 sequence is CASSLGQNYGYTF. Here the CDR3 DNA reads TGTGCCAGCAGCTTGGGACAGAACTATGGCTACACCTTC.

To note about this clone: Distinct nucleotide sequences in the sample also encode this CDR3. The gene calls are TRBV18 and TRBJ1-5; D perhaps matches TRBD1 (5 bases). The CDR3 has 13 amino acids. Germline V lookup: CDR1 KGHSH, CDR2 LQKENI. The ends were cut back, 3 bases at V and 4 bases at J, with 7 bases in the middle. In nucleotides, the CDR3 is TGTGCCAGCTCACCGCAGGGAAATCAGCCCCAGCATTTT. It yields the protein CASSPQGNQPQHF. The variable domain in full, with the rest retrieved from reference TRBV18 and TRBJ1-5, is NAGVMQNPRHLVRRRGQEARLRCSPMKGHSHVYWYRQLPEEGLKFMVYLQKENIIDESGMPKERFSAEFPKEGPSILRIQQVVRGDSAAYFCASSPQGNQPQHFGDGTRLSIL.

The chain combines TRBV6-1 with TRBJ2-7, with 7 bases that match TRBD1. V gave up 2 bases and J gave up 5 bases; unmatched junction bases: 12. Germline CDR1 and CDR2: MNHNS and SASEGT. The CDR3 is 16 residues long. CDR3 in DNA: TGTGCCAGCAGTGAATTCCAGACAGGGAGTATCGACGAGCAGTACTTC. As protein: CASSEFQTGSIDEQYF.

The table lists this clone with a few counts. V gene TRBV14 combines with J gene TRBJ2-1; D possibly corresponds to TRBD1 (5 bases). V was cut by 4 bases and J by 9 bases, with 13 bases left in between. Germline V gene lookup returns CDR1 SGHDN and CDR2 FVKESK. The CDR3 is made up of 13 amino acids. The CDR3 reads CASSRYQGFEQFF. The CDR3 DNA reads as TGTGCCAGCAGCCGATATCAGGGTTTTGAGCAGTTCTTC.

This clone appeared a single time. The chain employs TRBV7-9 and TRBJ1-2; D is unresolved. V was shortened by 4 bases and J by 5 bases, with 23 bases between the two germline ends. Germline lookup yields CDR1 SEHNR and CDR2 FQNEAQ (reference sequence). CDR3 length equals 17 residues. CDR3 sequence reads: CASSSPRSFPLPYGYTF. The CDR3 nucleotides read TGTGCCAGCAGCTCCCCGAGGTCGTTTCCCTTACCTTATGGCTACACCTTC.

This chain uses TRBV21-1 with TRBJ1-5. TRBV21-1 is a known pseudogene. The CDR3 loop spans 17 amino acids. As DNA, the CDR3 is TGTGCCAGCAGCAAGCTGGACGGGAAGGACTGCAATCAGCCCCAGCATTTT. Translated, it gives CASSKLDGKDCNQPQHF.

The chain has TRBV9 and TRBJ1-2, with D unresolved. This CDR3 comprises 13 residues. In germline, CDR1 is SGDLS, CDR2 YYNGEE. Trimming cost V 4 bases and J 7 bases, with 14 bases left between them. This chain's CDR3 is CASSLNGESGYTF. CDR3 nucleotides: TGTGCCAGCAGCCTCAACGGGGAATCTGGCTACACCTTC.

V and J are TRBV7-2 and TRBJ2-2; 7 bases line up with TRBD1. With 10 bases clipped from V and 0 bases from J, the junction kept 8 bases outside the gene matches. This CDR3 has 15 residues. Germline values: CDR1 SGHTA, CDR2 FQGNSA. CDR3 protein: CATPKTGPNTGELFF. As DNA, the CDR3 is TGTGCCACCCCGAAGACAGGGCCGAACACCGGGGAGCTGTTTTTT. The full variable domain, with the rest looked up from reference TRBV7-2 and TRBJ2-2, is GAGVSQSPSNKVTEKGKDVELRCDPISGHTALYWYRQSLGQGLEFLIYFQGNSAPDKSGLPSDRFSAERTGGSVSTLTIQRTQQEDSAVYLCATPKTGPNTGELFFGEGSRLTVL.

The V gene is TRBV15, the J gene TRBJ2-5; 10 bases match TRBD1. Germline values: CDR1 LNHNV, CDR2 YYDKDF (reference sequence). The CDR3 totals 15 residues. V was clipped by 3 bases and J by 5 bases; unmatched bases: 6. The CDR3 region is CATSSWTGGEETQYF. The CDR3 DNA reads as TGTGCCACCAGCAGTTGGACAGGGGGGGAGGAGACCCAGTACTTC.

The chain couples TRBV2 to TRBJ1-5; 7 nucleotides agree with TRBD1. The V and J ends lost 6 bases and 2 bases, in that order; junction bases with no gene match: 7. Germline V gene data show CDR1 as SNHLY and CDR2 as FYNNEI. The CDR3 consists of 15 residues. CDR3: CASRPPGGGNQPQHF. In DNA, the CDR3 is TGTGCCAGCAGACCTCCAGGGGGTGGCAATCAGCCCCAGCATTTT. The full variable domain, its missing parts supplied by reference TRBV2 and TRBJ1-5, is EPEVTQTPSHQVTQMGQEVILRCVPISNHLYFYWYRQILGQKVEFLVSFYNNEISEKSEIFDDQFSVERPDGSNFTLKIRSTKLEDSAMYFCASRPPGGGNQPQHFGDGTRLSIL.

V is TRBV2 and J is TRBJ2-7; no clear D. Germline V lookup: CDR1 SNHLY, CDR2 FYNNEI. The CDR3 has 11 residues. The V and J ends lost 7 bases and 1 base respectively, with 5 bases between them. This chain's CDR3 is CASISSYEQYF. DNA of the CDR3: TGTGCCAGCATCTCTTCCTACGAGCAGTACTTC.

J is TRBJ1-1 and V is TRBV11-3; D possibly corresponds to TRBD1 (6 bases). The V gene's germline CDR1 is SGHNT and CDR2 YENEEA. The CDR3 covers 15 residues. Trimming took 5 bases from V and 0 from J, leaving 13 bases between them. CDR3 loop: CASSPGGRMNTEAFF. Here the CDR3 DNA reads TGTGCCAGCAGCCCTGGGGGCCGAATGAACACTGAAGCTTTCTTT. The entire variable domain, with the rest obtained from reference TRBV11-3 and TRBJ1-1, is as follows: EAGVVQSPRYKIIEKKQPVAFWCNPISGHNTLYWYLQNLGQGPELLIRYENEEAVDDSQLPKDRFSAERLKGVDSTLKIQPAELGDSAVYLCASSPGGRMNTEAFFGQGTRLTVV.

As DNA, the CDR3 is TGCGCCAGCAGCTGGGACAGGGGGAATAGGCCTGAAGCTTTCTTT. Residues: CASSWDRGNRPEAFF. The V gene is TRBV5-1, the J gene TRBJ1-1, with 11 nucleotides matching TRBD1. The CDR3 has 15 residues. The germline V gene has CDR1 SGHRS and CDR2 YFSETQ. Trimming cost V 3 bases and J 6 bases; bases outside gene matches: 7.

V usage is TRBV3-1 (or the pseudogene TRBV3-2) and J usage is TRBJ1-1, with TRBD1 as a possible D gene (5 bases). The germline CDR1 and CDR2 sequences are LGHDT and YNNKEL (reference sequence). CDR3 length: 13 residues. The V and J ends lost 4 bases and 2 bases respectively, with 8 bases between them. The CDR3 coding sequence is TGTGCCAGCAGCCGCACAGGTAACACTGAAGCTTTCTTT. It encodes CASSRTGNTEAFF.

The chain employs TRBV5-8 and TRBJ1-5; possible D gene TRBD1, 6 bases. In germline, CDR1 is SGHTS, CDR2 YDEGEE. The length of the CDR3 is 17 residues. The V gene lost 4 bases and the J gene lost 2 bases, with 19 bases spanning the gap. CDR3 in amino acids: CASSQGLTGRGNQPQHF. The CDR3 region has the DNA TGTGCCAGCAGCCAGGGGTTGACAGGTCGGGGCAATCAGCCCCAGCATTTT.

This chain joins TRBV7-8 and TRBJ2-5; 7 bases are a match to TRBD2. This CDR3 spans 14 amino acids. The junction had 5 bases not matched to a gene; V was cut back by 3 bases and J by 4 bases. In germline, CDR1 is SGHVS, CDR2 FQNEAQ. CDR3 sequence reads: CASSFSPGGETQYF. CDR3 nucleotides: TGTGCCAGCAGCTTTTCCCCGGGGGGAGAGACCCAGTACTTC.

This clone was counted only a few times. For the CDR3, the DNA is TGCGCCAGCAGACTTTCTCGGGACAGGGGGTATGGCTACACCTTC. This encodes CASRLSRDRGYGYTF. J is TRBJ1-2 and V is TRBV5-1, with TRBD1 identical over 11 bases. CDR1 is SGHRS, CDR2 YFSETQ, per germline. This CDR3 contains 15 residues. Trimming took 5 bases from V and 5 from J; bases not matched to a gene: 8.

The rearrangement links TRBV7-6 to TRBJ1-1; 7 nucleotides align to TRBD1. Germline V CDR1 and CDR2: SGHVS, FNYEAQ. Trimming cost V 0 bases and J 8 bases; bases outside gene matches: 9. The CDR3 extends over 15 amino acids. The CDR3: CASSLAGQRESEAFF. The CDR3 DNA reads as TGTGCCAGCAGCTTAGCGGGACAGCGGGAGAGCGAAGCTTTCTTT.

This chain links TRBV9 with TRBJ1-3; D is uncertain. Deletions cut 0 bases from V and 0 bases from J, with 4 bases between. CDR3 length: 14 residues. The germline CDR1 and CDR2 sequences are SGDLS and YYNGEE. CDR3 in amino acids: CASSVASSGNTIYF. The CDR3 nucleotides are TGTGCCAGCAGCGTAGCGAGCTCTGGAAACACCATATATTTT. Variable domain in full (rest from reference TRBV9 and TRBJ1-3): DSGVTQTPKHLITATGQRVTLRCSPRSGDLSVYWYQQSLDQGLQFLIQYYNGEERAKGNILERFSAQQFPDLHSELNLSSLELGDSALYFCASSVASSGNTIYFGEGSWLTVV.

The chain combines TRBV19 with TRBJ2-3; D not certain. CDR1 is LNHDA and CDR2 is SQIVND in the germline V gene (reference sequence). The CDR3 is 13 residues long. Trimming cost V 1 base and J 5 bases, with 7 bases left between them. CDR3 protein: CASSIGPEDTQYF. The CDR3 nucleotides are TGTGCCAGTAGTATAGGCCCAGAAGATACGCAGTATTTT.

The rearrangement joins TRBV7-9 to TRBJ1-1; 7 nucleotides agree with TRBD1. Germline V gene lookup returns CDR1 SEHNR and CDR2 FQNEAQ (reference sequence). The CDR3 has 16 residues. Trimming at V came to 5 bases and at J to 1 base, leaving 10 bases not matched to a gene. The CDR3 is CASSVATGFRNTEAFF. For the CDR3, the DNA is TGTGCCAGCAGCGTGGCGACAGGGTTTAGGAACACTGAAGCTTTCTTT.

J is TRBJ1-1 and V is TRBV29-1; 10 bases are shared with TRBD1. With V trimmed by 7 bases and J by 11 bases, 10 bases remained unmatched. The CDR3 length is 12 residues. Germline V CDR1 and CDR2: SQVTM, ANQGSEA. The CDR3 region is CSAGQGGGEAFF. CDR3 nucleotides: TGCAGCGCTGGACAGGGGGGAGGTGAGGCTTTCTTT.

This clone was seen more than once but under ten times. V gene TRBV30 combines with J gene TRBJ2-6, with D possibly matching TRBD1 (6 bases). Germline lookup yields CDR1 GTSNPN and CDR2 SVGIG (reference sequence). V dropped 5 bases and J dropped 4 bases, with 12 bases sitting between them. The CDR3 covers 14 residues. The DNA of the CDR3 is TGTGCCTGGCTACAGGGATCCGGGGCCAACGTCCTGACTTTC. Encoded protein: CAWLQGSGANVLTF.

V is TRBV7-6 and J is TRBJ2-3, with TRBD2 matching 12 bases. CDR3 size: 16 residues. V gave up 7 bases and J gave up 0 bases; unmatched junction bases: 5. CDR1 and CDR2 (germline): SGHVS, FNYEAQ. The CDR3 here is CASTSGTSGSTDTQYF. The CDR3 DNA is TGTGCCAGCACCTCAGGGACTAGCGGGAGCACAGATACGCAGTATTTT.

The chain uses TRBV9 and TRBJ1-3; D unresolved. The CDR3 runs 15 residues. V lost 2 bases to trimming and J lost 0 bases, with 9 bases between them. Germline loops: CDR1 SGDLS, CDR2 YYNGEE. Here the CDR3 DNA reads TGTGCCAGCAGCGTCCAGGACTCCTCTGGAAACACCATATATTTT. This gives the protein CASSVQDSSGNTIYF.